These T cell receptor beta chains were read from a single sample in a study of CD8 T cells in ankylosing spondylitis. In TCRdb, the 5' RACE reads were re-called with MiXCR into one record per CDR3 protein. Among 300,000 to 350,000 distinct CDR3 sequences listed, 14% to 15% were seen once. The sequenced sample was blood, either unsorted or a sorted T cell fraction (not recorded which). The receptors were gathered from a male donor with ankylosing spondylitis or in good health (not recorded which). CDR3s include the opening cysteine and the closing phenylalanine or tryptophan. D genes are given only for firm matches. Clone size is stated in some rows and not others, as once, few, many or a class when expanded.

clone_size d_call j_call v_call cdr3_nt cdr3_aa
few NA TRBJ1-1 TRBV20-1 TGCAGTGCTTGGACAGCAGACACTGAAGCTTTCTTT CSAWTADTEAFF
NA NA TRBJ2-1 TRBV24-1 TGTGCCACCAGTTCCCTACGTGACAATGAGCAGTTCTTC CATSSLRDNEQFF
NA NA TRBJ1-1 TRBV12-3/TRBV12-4 TGTGCCAGCAGTTCGAGTGGGCAGGGTACTGAAGCTTTCTTT CASSSSGQGTEAFF
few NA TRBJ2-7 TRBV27 TGTGCCAGCAGTACCCCGACAGGTACGAGGAACGAGCAGTACTTC CASSTPTGTRNEQYF
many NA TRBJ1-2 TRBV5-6 TGTGCCAGCAGCTTGCGGGCGGGGAGTCTCCCCTATGGCTACACCTTC CASSLRAGSLPYGYTF
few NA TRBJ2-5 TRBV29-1 TGCAGCGTTGAACGGGGGCCTCAGACCCAGTACTTC CSVERGPQTQYF
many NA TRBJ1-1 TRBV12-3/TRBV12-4 TGTGCCAGCAGTTTATCTGGGGGGACTGAAGCTTTCTTT CASSLSGGTEAFF
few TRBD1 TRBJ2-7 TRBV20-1 TGCAGTGCTAGAAATCCGGACAGGGTAGTCTCCTACGAGCAGTACTTC CSARNPDRVVSYEQYF
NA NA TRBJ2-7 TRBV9 TGTGCCAGCAGCGCGGGTGGGCTAGCGAATTCCTACGAGCAGTACTTC CASSAGGLANSYEQYF
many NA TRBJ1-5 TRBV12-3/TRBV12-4 TGTGCCAGCAGTTTCGGGGATAGCAATCAGCCCCAGCATTTT CASSFGDSNQPQHF
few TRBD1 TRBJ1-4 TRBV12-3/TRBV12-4 TGTGCCAGCACCCCCGGGACAGGGAACGAAAAACTGTTTTTT CASTPGTGNEKLFF
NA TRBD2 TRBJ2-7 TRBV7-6 TGTGCCAGCAGCTTATTTAGCGGGATGGGCTACGAGCAGTACTTC CASSLFSGMGYEQYF
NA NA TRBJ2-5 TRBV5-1 TGCGCCAGCAGCCCGCTAAGGCCAGGGGCGGGGAGAGAAGAGACCCAGTACTTC CASSPLRPGAGREETQYF
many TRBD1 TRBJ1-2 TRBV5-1 TGCGCCAGCAGCGGGACAGTAAACTATGGCTACACCTTC CASSGTVNYGYTF
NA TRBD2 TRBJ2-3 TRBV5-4 TGTGCCAGGAGCTTGGGGCTAGCGGGAGCAGCCGTAGATGATACGCAGTATTTT CARSLGLAGAAVDDTQYF
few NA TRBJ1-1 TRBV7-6 TGTGCCAGCAGCTTAGTACAGGGTGCTTTACCGATACCCGAGAACACTGAAGCTTTCTTT CASSLVQGALPIPENTEAFF
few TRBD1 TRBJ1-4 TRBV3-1 TGTGCCAGCAGCGACACAGGGGGCGCAGAGGAAAAACTGTTTTTT CASSDTGGAEEKLFF
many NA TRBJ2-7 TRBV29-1 TGCAGCGTTGCAGGGGGGACAGCCTACGAGCAGTACTTC CSVAGGTAYEQYF